The entry below gives a single T cell receptor (beta chain) sequence along with its context. No antigen is known for it. These data originate in a study of CD8+CD57+ T cells in acquired aplastic anemia. Study details: Isolated CD4+ and CD8+ cells, once sorted, yielded DNA averaging around 3 ug. Where healthy donors were concerned, CD4+ cells averaged around 9.9 million reads. The study, taken as a whole, reports: Researchers reported that CD8+ Simpson's diversity was not significantly different in patients versus controls. The number of CD8+ CDR3 sequences shared by patients and controls was twenty-nine.

This CDR3 has 14 amino acids. V lost 6 bases and J lost 3; bases outside the gene matches: 8. Germline loops: CDR1 SQVTM, CDR2 ANQGSEA. The template for TCR beta VDJ and CDR3 sequence profiling was genomic DNA. MiXCR was run by TCRdb on the reads, yielding one entry per CDR3 protein. The sample has about 180,000 distinct CDR3 sequences, about half seen once; the top ten hold under 3.5%. Sequenced input: sorted CD4+, CD8+, or CD8+CD57+ T cells (not recorded which) from PBMCs. This chain joins TRBV29-1 and TRBJ1-5; 7 bases map to TRBD1. The receptor's source is a human donor in good health. The CDR3 sequence: CSVGMGQFNQPQHF. CDR3 DNA: TGCAGCGTGGGCATGGGACAGTTCAATCAGCCCCAGCATTTT.